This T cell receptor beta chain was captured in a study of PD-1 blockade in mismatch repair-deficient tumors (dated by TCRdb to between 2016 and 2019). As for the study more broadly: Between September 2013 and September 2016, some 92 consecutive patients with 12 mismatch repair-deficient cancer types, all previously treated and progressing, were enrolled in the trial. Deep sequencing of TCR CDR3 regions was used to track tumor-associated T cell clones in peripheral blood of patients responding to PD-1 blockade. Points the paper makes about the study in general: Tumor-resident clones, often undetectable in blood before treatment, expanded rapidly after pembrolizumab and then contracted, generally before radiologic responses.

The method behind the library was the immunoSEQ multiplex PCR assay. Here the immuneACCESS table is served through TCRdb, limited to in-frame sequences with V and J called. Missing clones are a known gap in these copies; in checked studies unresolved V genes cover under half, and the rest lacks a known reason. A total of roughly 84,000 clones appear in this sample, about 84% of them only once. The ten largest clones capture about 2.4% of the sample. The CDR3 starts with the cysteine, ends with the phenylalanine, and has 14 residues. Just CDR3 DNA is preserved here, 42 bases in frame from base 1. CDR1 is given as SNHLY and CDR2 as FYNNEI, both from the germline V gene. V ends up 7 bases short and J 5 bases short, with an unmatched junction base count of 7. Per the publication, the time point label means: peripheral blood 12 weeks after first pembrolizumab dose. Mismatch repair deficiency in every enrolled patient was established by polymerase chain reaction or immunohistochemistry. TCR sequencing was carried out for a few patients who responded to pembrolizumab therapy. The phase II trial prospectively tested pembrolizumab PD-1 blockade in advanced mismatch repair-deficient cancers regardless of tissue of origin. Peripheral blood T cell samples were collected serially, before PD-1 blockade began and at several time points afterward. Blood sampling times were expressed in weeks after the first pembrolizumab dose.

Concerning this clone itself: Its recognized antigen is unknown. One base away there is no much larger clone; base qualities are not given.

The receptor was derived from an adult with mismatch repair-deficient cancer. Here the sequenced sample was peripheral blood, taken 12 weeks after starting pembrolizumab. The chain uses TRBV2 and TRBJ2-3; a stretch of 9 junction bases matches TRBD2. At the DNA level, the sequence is TGTGCCAGCAAAGCGGGGGGATGGGAAGATACGCAGTATTTT. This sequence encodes CASKAGGWEDTQYF.